The 29 T cell receptor beta chains reported below all come from one sample, sequenced in a study of patients and donors after allogeneic stem cell transplantation. TCRdb passed the RT-PCR reads through MiXCR, listing each CDR3 protein once. The table has roughly 940,000 distinct CDR3 sequences, approximately 18% seen once. Material: blood, either unsorted or a sorted T cell fraction (not recorded which). These receptors were collected from a human donor who was either an allogeneic HSCT recipient or a stem cell or donor lymphocyte infusion donor (not recorded which). It is not recorded whose cells these are; they may come from a transplant donor.

This clonotype was observed a few times. The chain couples TRBV5-1 to TRBJ2-7; 7 nucleotides agree with TRBD1. The CDR3 runs to 13 residues. V lost 3 bases, J lost 5 bases, and 5 bases stayed unmatched. From germline, CDR1 is SGHRS and CDR2 YFSETQ. The CDR3 region is CASSSDRVNEQYF. In DNA, the CDR3 is TGCGCCAGCAGCTCCGACAGGGTTAACGAGCAGTACTTC.

This clonotype was seen a few times. The chain employs TRBV5-4 and TRBJ2-1; 12 bases map to TRBD2. The length of the CDR3 is 15 residues. Germline V gene sequence: CDR1 SGHNT, CDR2 YYREEE (reference sequence). Trimming cost V 4 bases and J 4 bases; bases outside gene matches: 3. The CDR3 bases are TGTGCCAGCAGCGCCACTAGCGGGAGGTACAATGAGCAGTTCTTC. Residues: CASSATSGRYNEQFF.

This clonotype was detected ten times or more. This sequence joins TRBV6-1 and TRBJ1-1, with TRBD1 matching 8 bases. The trim removed 6 bases at V and 1 base at J, leaving 4 bases unmatched. Germline-derived CDR1 and CDR2 are MNHNS and SASEGT. This CDR3 is built from 14 residues. CDR3 nucleotide sequence: TGTGCCAGCAGCCGTGGGACAGGGAACACTGAAGCTTTCTTT. It is translated as CASSRGTGNTEAFF.

The genes are TRBV7-9 and TRBJ1-4, with 7 bases fitting TRBD1. V dropped 5 bases and J dropped 3; count of bases not matched to a gene: 9. Germline V lookup: CDR1 SEHNR, CDR2 FQNEAQ (reference sequence). This CDR3 spans 16 amino acids. CDR3 coding DNA: TGTGCCAGCAGCACCGTAGGGGGCCTAGCTAATGAAAAACTGTTTTTT. The encoded protein is CASSTVGGLANEKLFF.

The chain couples TRBV5-4 to TRBJ2-7; 15 bases line up with TRBD2. Germline CDR1 SGHNT, CDR2 YYREEE (reference sequence). V shed 3 bases and J 7 bases; nucleotides not matched to a gene: 5. CDR3 length: 15 amino acids. In DNA form, the CDR3 reads TGTGCCAGCAGCTGGACTAGCGGGAGGGCGCAGGAGCAGTACTTC. Translation gives CASSWTSGRAQEQYF. Supplemented by reference TRBV5-4 and TRBJ2-7, the full variable domain reads ETGVTQSPTHLIKTRGQQVTLRCSSQSGHNTVSWYQQALGQGPQFIFQYYREEENGRGNFPPRFSGLQFPNYSSELNVNALELDDSALYLCASSWTSGRAQEQYFGPGTRLTVT.

Only a few counts were recorded for this clonotype. The rearrangement links TRBV5-4 to TRBJ2-1, with a weak D call TRBD1 (5 bases). With 4 bases removed from V and 6 bases from J, the gap between germline ends came to 14 bases. Germline V lookup: CDR1 SGHNT, CDR2 YYREEE (reference sequence). CDR3 length: 14 amino acids. The CDR3 DNA reads TGTGCCAGCAGCCTCAGAACAGGTTTCAATGAGCAGTTCTTC. Residues: CASSLRTGFNEQFF.

The V and J genes are TRBV14 and TRBJ2-1; the match to TRBD2 covers 9 bases. The CDR3 is 19 residues long. Germline CDR1 is SGHDN and CDR2 is FVKESK. V shed 2 bases, J shed 0 bases, and the junction held 11 bases outside the gene matches. In DNA, the CDR3 is TGTGCCAGCAGCCAACGTTTTGGGCTAGCGGGGAGCTCCTACAATGAGCAGTTCTTC. This translates into CASSQRFGLAGSSYNEQFF.

J is TRBJ2-7 and V is TRBV7-3; the D call may be TRBD1 or TRBD2 (5 bases each). V was cut by 4 bases and J by 0 bases, with 16 bases left in between. The CDR3 length is 16 residues. Germline V lookup: CDR1 SGHTA, CDR2 FQGTGA. The CDR3 DNA reads TGTGCCAGCAGCTCTCCCGGGACGTCTCGCTCCTACGAGCAGTACTTC. This sequence encodes CASSSPGTSRSYEQYF.

The chain carries TRBV20-1 and TRBJ2-5; 11 bases match TRBD1. From germline, CDR1 is DFQATT and CDR2 SNEGSKA (reference sequence). The CDR3 is 13 amino acids. Trimming at V came to 8 bases and at J to 4 bases, leaving 6 bases not matched to a gene. CDR3: CSPRTGGRETQYF. As DNA, the CDR3 is TGCAGTCCAAGGACAGGGGGCAGAGAGACCCAGTACTTC.

The chain carries TRBV4-3 and TRBJ1-2; D unresolved. V lost 1 base, J lost 7 bases, and 10 bases lay in between. Germline lookup yields CDR1 LGHNA and CDR2 YSLEER. The CDR3 runs to 13 residues. CDR3 DNA: TGCGCCAGCAGCCAAGTTAGGGAGAGTGGCTACACCTTC. This encodes CASSQVRESGYTF.

The chain is built from TRBV20-1 and TRBJ1-1; tentatively, D is TRBD1 (5 bases). V was clipped by 2 bases and J by 0 bases, with 10 bases between them. Germline loops: CDR1 DFQATT, CDR2 SNEGSKA (reference sequence). The CDR3 consists of 14 residues. The CDR3 loop is CSARRGEMNTEAFF. For the CDR3, the DNA is TGCAGTGCTAGACGGGGCGAGATGAACACTGAAGCTTTCTTT.

The chain carries TRBV9 and TRBJ2-1; TRBD2 is a possible D gene (5 bases). The V gene lost 4 bases and the J gene lost 5 bases, with 7 bases spanning the gap. Germline V CDR1 and CDR2: SGDLS, YYNGEE. The CDR3 is 12 residues long. CDR3 protein: CASSTGNNEQFF. DNA of the CDR3: TGTGCCAGCAGCACCGGGAACAATGAGCAGTTCTTC. Together with reference TRBV9 and TRBJ2-1, the CDR3 gives the full variable domain: DSGVTQTPKHLITATGQRVTLRCSPRSGDLSVYWYQQSLDQGLQFLIQYYNGEERAKGNILERFSAQQFPDLHSELNLSSLELGDSALYFCASSTGNNEQFFGPGTRLTVL.

The V and J genes are TRBV11-2 and TRBJ2-3; 9 nucleotides agree with TRBD2. The CDR3 covers 17 residues. From germline, CDR1 is SGHAT and CDR2 FQNNGV. Trimming cost V 5 bases and J 3 bases; bases outside gene matches: 12. This CDR3 is CASSPTWREGLTDTQYF. CDR3 DNA: TGTGCCAGCAGCCCTACTTGGCGGGAGGGCCTTACAGATACGCAGTATTTT.

V and J are TRBV19 and TRBJ2-1, with D possibly matching TRBD1 (6 bases). With 6 bases removed from V and 3 bases from J, the gap between germline ends came to 18 bases. The germline V gene encodes CDR1 LNHDA and CDR2 SQIVND (reference sequence). The CDR3 consists of 16 residues. CDR3 DNA: TGTGCCAGTAGCCGAAGGACAGAGGGAGACTACAATGAGCAGTTCTTC. Protein sequence: CASSRRTEGDYNEQFF.

The CDR3 spells CASSLVLPASGMDKTQYF. CDR3 bases: TGTGCCAGCAGCTTAGTGTTGCCGGCTAGCGGGATGGACAAGACCCAGTACTTC. V usage is TRBV7-6 and J usage is TRBJ2-5, with 9 bases that match TRBD2. The germline V gene encodes CDR1 SGHVS and CDR2 FNYEAQ. Trimming removed 1 base from V and 6 bases from J; junction bases left unmatched: 15. The CDR3 is made up of 18 amino acids.

The chain links TRBV7-8 to TRBJ2-1; TRBD2 matches 11 bases. CDR1 and CDR2 from the germline V gene are SGHVS and FQNEAQ. The CDR3 runs to 19 residues. V gave up 2 bases and J gave up 0 bases; unmatched junction bases: 9. CDR3 sequence reads: CASSLRRTSGGNSYNEQFF. The CDR3 DNA reads as TGTGCCAGCAGCTTACGCCGTACTAGCGGGGGCAACTCCTACAATGAGCAGTTCTTC. Full variable domain (rest looked up from reference TRBV7-8 and TRBJ2-1): GAGVSQSPRYKVAKRGQDVALRCDPISGHVSLFWYQQALGQGPEFLTYFQNEAQLDKSGLPSDRFFAERPEGSVSTLKIQRTQQEDSAVYLCASSLRRTSGGNSYNEQFFGPGTRLTVL.

The J gene is TRBJ2-1, the V gene TRBV5-1; TRBD1 matches at 12 bases. Germline trimming cut 5 bases from V and 4 bases from J; bases unmatched to any gene: 10. CDR3 length: 17 amino acids. From germline, CDR1 is SGHRS and CDR2 YFSETQ. This CDR3 reads CASRLRDRGLLYNEQFF. DNA for the CDR3: TGCGCCAGCAGACTCCGGGACAGGGGGCTTCTTTACAATGAGCAGTTCTTC.

This clonotype was seen a handful of times. The chain recombines TRBV5-1 with TRBJ2-5, with no clear D. The CDR3 has 15 amino acids. Germline V gene sequence: CDR1 SGHRS, CDR2 YFSETQ. The V gene lost 1 base and the J gene lost 0 bases, with 10 bases spanning the gap. CDR3: CASSLTEYYQETQYF. Here the CDR3 DNA reads TGCGCCAGCAGCTTGACCGAGTACTACCAAGAGACCCAGTACTTC. Filled out from reference TRBV5-1 and TRBJ2-5, the complete variable domain reads KAGVTQTPRYLIKTRGQQVTLSCSPISGHRSVSWYQQTPGQGLQFLFEYFSETQRNKGNFPGRFSGRQFSNSRSEMNVSTLELGDSALYLCASSLTEYYQETQYFGPGTRLLVL.

This clonotype has more than one count but fewer than ten. The J gene is TRBJ2-5, the V gene TRBV2; 11 positions match TRBD2. The CDR3 consists of 16 residues. J lost 4 bases, V lost 3 bases, and 7 bases had no gene match. Germline lookup yields CDR1 SNHLY and CDR2 FYNNEI. CDR3 protein: CASSEETSGVGETQYF. Written as DNA, the CDR3 is TGTGCCAGCAGTGAGGAGACTAGCGGGGTAGGAGAGACCCAGTACTTC.

This clonotype has more than one count but fewer than ten. The CDR3 loop is CASSQEEAGLNSPLHF. The CDR3 region has the DNA TGCGCCAGCAGCCAAGAAGAGGCCGGACTTAATTCACCCCTCCACTTT. The chain combines TRBV4-3 with TRBJ1-6; D not resolved. The germline V gene encodes CDR1 LGHNA and CDR2 YSLEER. V was shortened by 0 bases and J by 6 bases, with 12 bases between the two germline ends. The CDR3 loop spans 16 amino acids.

Here the CDR3 reads CSAPSTTYEQYF. Written as DNA, the CDR3 is TGCAGTGCCCCCTCAACCACCTACGAGCAGTACTTC. This rearrangement joins TRBV20-1 to TRBJ2-7; D is undetermined. Trimming took off 6 bases at V and 2 bases at J, with 11 bases between the two ends. The germline V gene has CDR1 DFQATT and CDR2 SNEGSKA (reference sequence). The CDR3 runs 12 residues.

The rearrangement joins TRBV2 to TRBJ2-5; the match to TRBD1 covers 9 bases. V dropped 6 bases and J dropped 4; count of bases not matched to a gene: 9. The germline gives CDR1 SNHLY, CDR2 FYNNEI. This CDR3 region has 15 residues. DNA of the CDR3: TGTGCCAGCAGCGGACAGGGGTCGGGAAGAGAGACCCAGTACTTC. Protein: CASSGQGSGRETQYF.

The chain employs TRBV3-1 and TRBJ1-1; D is possibly TRBD1 (5 bases). CDR1 is LGHDT, CDR2 YNNKEL, per germline (reference sequence). CDR3 length: 12 amino acids. V was clipped by 3 bases and J by 12 bases, with 14 bases between them. The CDR3 loop reads CASSQGPRVSFF. The CDR3 nucleotides are TGTGCCAGCAGCCAGGGACCGAGAGTGTCTTTCTTT. Full variable domain (missing parts from reference TRBV3-1 and TRBJ1-1): DTAVSQTPKYLVTQMGNDKSIKCEQNLGHDTMYWYKQDSKKFLKIMFSYNNKELIINETVPNRFSPKSPDKAHLNLHINSLELGDSAVYFCASSQGPRVSFFGQGTRLTVV.

This clonotype has only a few counts. The rearrangement uses TRBV4-3 and TRBJ2-2; D perhaps matches TRBD1 (5 bases). The CDR3 is 16 residues long. The V gene lost 1 base and the J gene lost 4 bases, with 13 bases spanning the gap. The germline gives CDR1 LGHNA, CDR2 YSLEER. As DNA, the CDR3 is TGCGCCAGCAGCCAAGTCCGGACACCCATCACCGGGGAGCTGTTTTTT. This gives the protein CASSQVRTPITGELFF.

This clonotype was seen a handful of times. The chain is built from TRBV9 and TRBJ2-7; D possibly corresponds to TRBD2 (6 bases). Germline values: CDR1 SGDLS, CDR2 YYNGEE. V was trimmed by 0 bases and J by 4 bases, leaving 11 bases between them. This CDR3 has 14 residues. The CDR3 spells CASSVGGGGYEQYF. The CDR3 DNA follows: TGTGCCAGCAGCGTAGGTGGTGGGGGGTACGAGCAGTACTTC.

The table lists this clonotype with a count of one. The chain joins TRBV24-1 to TRBJ2-3; maybe TRBD2 (6 bases). CDR3 length: 15 amino acids. V lost 10 bases and J lost 2, with 18 bases in between. Germline CDR1 reads KGHDR; CDR2 reads SFDVKD. The CDR3 loop reads CATRRGGSDTDTQYF. For the CDR3, the DNA is TGTGCCACTAGACGTGGGGGGTCTGACACAGATACGCAGTATTTT.

Ten or more counts support this clonotype. The chain is built from TRBV5-6 and TRBJ1-1, with unresolved D. The CDR3 sequence is 15 residues long. With 2 bases removed from V and 0 bases from J, the gap between germline ends came to 11 bases. Germline CDR1 and CDR2: SGHDT and YYEEEE. CDR3 residues: CASSFRRTMNTEAFF. The DNA for the CDR3 is TGTGCCAGCAGCTTCCGCAGGACCATGAACACTGAAGCTTTCTTT.

The V and J genes are TRBV30 and TRBJ2-2; the D is unclear. Germline loops: CDR1 GTSNPN, CDR2 SVGIG (reference sequence). The CDR3 runs 14 residues. The V gene lost 3 bases and the J gene lost 0 bases, with 8 bases spanning the gap. CDR3 DNA: TGTGCCTGGAGGATCGGCTCGAACACCGGGGAGCTGTTTTTT. The encoded protein is CAWRIGSNTGELFF.

This clonotype was detected many times. This sequence joins TRBV6-2 or TRBV6-3 and TRBJ2-7, with 7 nucleotides matching TRBD1. From germline, CDR1 is MNHEY and CDR2 SVGEGT. Trimming at V came to 3 bases and at J to 1 base, leaving 3 bases not matched to a gene. This CDR3 is built from 14 residues. The CDR3 loop is CASSYRTGSYEQYF. CDR3 coding DNA: TGTGCCAGCAGTTATCGGACAGGATCCTACGAGCAGTACTTC.